This TCR beta chain was sequenced during a study of blood T cell repertoires in COVID-19. As for the study in general: Sample material is recorded as cDNA or gDNA derived from T cells, B-cell-depleted T cells, or PBMCs.

The CDR3 runs to 15 residues. V lost 2 bases to trimming and J lost 1 base, with 11 bases between them. From germline, CDR1 is LGHNA and CDR2 YNFKEQ. Participant age was roughly 18 to 95 years, and participants resided in fewer than 30 US areas. Which cohort a participant joined came from the clinical history participants gave. All recovered Cohort 3 donors got two negative PCRs, got clearance, or saw symptom resolution. Sequencing used immunoSEQ multiplex PCR; TCRdb keeps in-frame clones, though not all of them. The profile shows around 230,000 clones, around four fifths of them singletons. The source material was PBMCs or T cells enriched from blood (not recorded which). The sequence came from a man aged 40-49 years who had recovered from COVID-19. V usage is TRBV4-2 and J usage is TRBJ1-1; D might be TRBD1 (6 bases). CDR3 amino acids: CASSQSIGGNTEAFF. The CDR3 bases are TGTGCCAGCAGCCAAAGTATAGGGGGGAACACTGAAGCTTTCTTT.